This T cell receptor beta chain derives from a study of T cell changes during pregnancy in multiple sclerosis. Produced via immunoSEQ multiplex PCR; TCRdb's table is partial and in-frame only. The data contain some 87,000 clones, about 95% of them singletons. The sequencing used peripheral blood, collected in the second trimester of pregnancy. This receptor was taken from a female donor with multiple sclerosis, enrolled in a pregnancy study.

CDR3: CASTSPPSVAETQYF. DNA for the CDR3: TGTGCCAGCACCTCCCCCCCCTCGGTCGCCGAGACCCAGTACTTC. V is TRBV2 and J is TRBJ2-5; no firm D call. The ends were cut back, 7 bases at V and 5 bases at J, with 20 bases in the middle. Germline CDR1 SNHLY, CDR2 FYNNEI. The CDR3 is 15 residues long. Complete variable domain (other parts from reference TRBV2 and TRBJ2-5): EPEVTQTPSHQVTQMGQEVILRCVPISNHLYFYWYRQILGQKVEFLVSFYNNEISEKSEIFDDQFSVERPDGSNFTLKIRSTKLEDSAMYFCASTSPPSVAETQYFGPGTRLLVL.